This TCR beta chain was found in a study of early T cells in non-severe SARS-CoV-2 infection. As for the study in general: Unsorted whole blood bulk RNA was sequenced, with unpaired chains.

Concerning this clonotype itself: Antigen specificity is unknown.

In the library, individual cDNA molecules carried attached unique molecular identifiers. One entry per CDR3 protein, called by TCRdb with MiXCR from the 5' RACE reads. Seen here are about 100,000 distinct CDR3 sequences, 13% observed once, and the top ten hold around 2.4%. Study conclusions and caveats: A preference for anti-spike CD8 responses marked VDJdb matching, which missed private and CD4 specificities.

CDR1 is SGHRS and CDR2 is YFSETQ in the germline V gene. This CDR3 contains 13 residues. With 3 bases removed from V and 5 bases from J, the gap between germline ends came to 10 bases. The rearrangement links TRBV5-1 to TRBJ2-3; possibly TRBD1 for D (5 bases). The sequenced sample consisted of whole blood. This receptor was identified in an adult who was a healthcare worker with PCR-confirmed SARS-CoV-2 infection or an uninfected control (not recorded which). The DNA for the CDR3 is TGCGCCAGCAGCTCAGGGATGTTAGATACGCAGTATTTT. It specifies CASSSGMLDTQYF. Supplemented by reference TRBV5-1 and TRBJ2-3, the full variable domain reads KAGVTQTPRYLIKTRGQQVTLSCSPISGHRSVSWYQQTPGQGLQFLFEYFSETQRNKGNFPGRFSGRQFSNSRSEMNVSTLELGDSALYLCASSSGMLDTQYFGPGTRLTVL.